One and the same sample provided the 2 T cell receptor beta chains below, sequenced in a study of blood T cell repertoires in COVID-19. The table came from immunoSEQ multiplex PCR; TCRdb's copy has only in-frame clones and leaves some out. The sample has a few hundred thousand clones; more than 75% are singletons. The sequenced sample consisted of peripheral blood. These receptors all come from a man aged 45 to 65 with acute or convalescent COVID-19.

This clone was seen a single time. The chain combines TRBV4-2 with TRBJ1-2; no clear D gene. Trimming stripped 0 bases from V and 1 base from J, with 6 bases between. CDR1 and CDR2 (germline): LGHNA, YNFKEQ. This CDR3 has 14 amino acids. Written as DNA, the CDR3 is TGTGCCAGCAGCCAAGACCAGGTTAACTATGGCTACACCTTC. This codes for CASSQDQVNYGYTF.

The table lists this clone with a count of one. This chain joins TRBV6-6 and TRBJ1-2, with 7 bases lining up with TRBD1. Losses at the gene ends were 6 bases for V and 8 bases for J; bases not matched to a gene: 12. The CDR3 is made up of 14 amino acids. Germline V gene data show CDR1 as MNHNY and CDR2 as SVGAGI (reference sequence). This CDR3 reads CASRPSTGFEGYTF. The CDR3 DNA reads TGTGCCAGCAGACCTTCGACAGGGTTCGAAGGCTACACCTTC.